The present T cell receptor beta chain was sequenced within a study of early T cells in non-severe SARS-CoV-2 infection. About the study: Sequencing used unsorted whole-blood bulk RNA, so chains lack pairing. Study-level findings and limits: VDJdb matching favored anti-spike CD8 responses, missing private and CD4 specificities.

This clonotype has only a few counts. Antigen specificity is unknown. Attachment of unique molecular identifiers to individual cDNA molecules was performed. TCRdb used MiXCR to reprocess the 5' RACE reads, holding one entry per CDR3 protein. The sample comprises 87,000 or so distinct CDR3 sequences, around an eighth of which are singletons, and less than 8.5% rests with the top ten. Germline loops: CDR1 MNHNY, CDR2 SVGAGI (reference sequence). Between the trimmed V and J ends, which lost 7 bases and 3 bases, there was a span of 7 bases. CDR3 length: 11 amino acids. The chain couples TRBV6-6 to TRBJ2-7, with D hard to call. Input material: whole blood. The TCR sequence derives from an adult who was a healthcare worker with PCR-confirmed SARS-CoV-2 infection or an uninfected control (not recorded which). CDR3 DNA: TGTGCCAGCAAGTATATCTACGAGCAGTACTTC. It codes for CASKYIYEQYF.